This TCR beta chain was retrieved from a study of metastatic and nonmetastatic thyroid tumors. TCRdb re-called clones via MiXCR from the PCR reads. This table holds roughly 40,000 clones, about 12% found once. In its sample, this clone was seen many times. Each patient went into thyroid surgery without having received any treatment. V lost 1 base, J lost 8 bases, and 17 bases lay in between. The germline V gene encodes CDR1 MNHNS and CDR2 SASEGT. The CDR3 extends over 15 amino acids. The TCR was taken from a male donor with papillary thyroid cancer or a benign thyroid nodule (not recorded which). Some clones in this sample may be carry-over from other donors' samples. The J gene is TRBJ1-1, the V gene TRBV6-1; the D gene is possibly TRBD1 (5 bases). The sample was blood. The CDR3 spells CASSEDAMGGLEAFF. CDR3 DNA: TGTGCCAGCAGTGAAGACGCGATGGGGGGTCTAGAAGCTTTCTTT.